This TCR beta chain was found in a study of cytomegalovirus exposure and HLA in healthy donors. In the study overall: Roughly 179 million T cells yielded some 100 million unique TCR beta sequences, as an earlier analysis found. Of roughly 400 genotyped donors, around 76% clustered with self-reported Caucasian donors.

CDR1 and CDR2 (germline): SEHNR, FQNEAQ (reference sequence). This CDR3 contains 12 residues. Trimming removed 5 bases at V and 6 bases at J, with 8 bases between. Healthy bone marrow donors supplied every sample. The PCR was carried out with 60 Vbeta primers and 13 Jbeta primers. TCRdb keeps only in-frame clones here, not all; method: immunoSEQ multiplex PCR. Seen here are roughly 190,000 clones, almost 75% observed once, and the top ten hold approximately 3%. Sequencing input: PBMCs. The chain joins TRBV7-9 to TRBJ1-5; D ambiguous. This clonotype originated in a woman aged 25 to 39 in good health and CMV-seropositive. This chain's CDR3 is CASSQAGQPQHF. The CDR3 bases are TGTGCCAGCAGCCAGGCAGGTCAGCCCCAGCATTTT.